The clone carrying this T cell receptor beta chain has a handful of counts. What it recognizes is unknown. RNA, once extracted, was reverse transcribed into cDNA for use as the sequencing template. TCRdb's copy holds only in-frame clones and misses some; the assay was immunoSEQ multiplex PCR. The table includes more than 95,000 clones, over 55% detected once. The CDR3 spans 15 residues. Looked up from germline, CDR1 is SQVTM and CDR2 is ANQGSEA. After removal of 7 bases from V and 3 bases from J, the junction contained 15 bases not matched to a gene. Treatment here: oral pan-JAK inhibitor, 5-10 mg twice daily. Peripheral blood samples and lesional scalp punch biopsies were obtained from alopecia areata patients. The data were taken from a study of CD8+ T cells in alopecia areata. Study-wide points: Many expanded lesional clones remained in scalp and blood on tofacitinib.

Sequencing used CD4+ T cells sorted from blood, obtained at week 4, from a patient treated with tofacitinib. J is TRBJ2-7 and V is TRBV29-1; 7 positions match TRBD2. The clonotype originates from a human donor with alopecia areata. CDR3 sequence reads: CSAHFVGGGRYEQYF. The CDR3 DNA is TGCAGCGCCCACTTTGTGGGGGGGGGTCGCTACGAGCAGTACTTC.